This T cell receptor (beta chain) was documented in a study of T cell changes during pregnancy in multiple sclerosis. TCRdb keeps only in-frame clones here, not all; method: immunoSEQ multiplex PCR. In the table there are tens of thousands of clones, just under 95% of which are singletons. The sample in question was peripheral blood, obtained in the second trimester of pregnancy. The clonotype originates from a female donor with multiple sclerosis, enrolled in a pregnancy study.

This CDR3 reads CASSLGDRVDTEAFF. The CDR3, as DNA: TGTGCCAGCAGCTTAGGCGACAGGGTAGACACTGAAGCTTTCTTT. V and J are TRBV7-9 and TRBJ1-1; 7 bases map to TRBD1. Germline V gene sequence: CDR1 SEHNR, CDR2 FQNEAQ (reference sequence). This CDR3 spans 15 amino acids. V dropped 1 base and J dropped 3; count of bases not matched to a gene: 5.